The T cell receptor beta chain described here comes from a study of cytomegalovirus exposure and HLA in healthy donors. Study information: Out of roughly 170 million T cells, an earlier analysis found more than 95 million unique TCR beta sequences in total.

These donors, healthy bone marrow donors, were studied. This CDR3 region has 13 residues. Trimming removed 4 bases at V and 5 bases at J, with 11 bases between. CDR1 and CDR2 from the germline V gene are WSHSY and SAAADI. The PCR ran on 60 Vbeta and 13 Jbeta primers. Method: immunoSEQ multiplex PCR; TCRdb's copy keeps in-frame clones and lacks some. The repertoire includes about 150,000 clones, 65% to 85% of them detected once, and 2.5% to 3% sits in the top ten. This chain uses TRBV10-2 with TRBJ1-1, with D possibly TRBD1 on 5 matching bases. Sequenced input: PBMCs. The receptor comes from a man younger than 35 in good health and CMV-seronegative. The CDR3 loop is CASSVQVLTEAFF. The DNA for the CDR3 is TGCGCCAGCAGTGTACAGGTTCTGACTGAAGCTTTCTTT.